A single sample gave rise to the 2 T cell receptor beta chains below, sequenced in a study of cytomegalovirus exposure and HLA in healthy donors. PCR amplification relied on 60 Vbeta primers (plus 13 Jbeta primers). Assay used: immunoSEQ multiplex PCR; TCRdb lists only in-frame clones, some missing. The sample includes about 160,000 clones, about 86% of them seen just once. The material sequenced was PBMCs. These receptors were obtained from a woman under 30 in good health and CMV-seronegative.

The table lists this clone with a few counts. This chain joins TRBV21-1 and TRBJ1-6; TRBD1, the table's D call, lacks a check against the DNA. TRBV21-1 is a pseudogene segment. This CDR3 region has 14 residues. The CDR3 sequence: CASTQKGGEPPLHF. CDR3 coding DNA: TGTGCCAGCACCCAGAAAGGGGGAGAGCCACCCCTCCACTTT.

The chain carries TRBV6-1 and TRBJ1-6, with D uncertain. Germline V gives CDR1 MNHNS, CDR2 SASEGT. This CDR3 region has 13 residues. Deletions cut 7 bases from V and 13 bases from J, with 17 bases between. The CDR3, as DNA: TGTGCCAGCAAGGAATTGCTGTCGGGTCCCCTCCACTTT. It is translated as CASKELLSGPLHF.